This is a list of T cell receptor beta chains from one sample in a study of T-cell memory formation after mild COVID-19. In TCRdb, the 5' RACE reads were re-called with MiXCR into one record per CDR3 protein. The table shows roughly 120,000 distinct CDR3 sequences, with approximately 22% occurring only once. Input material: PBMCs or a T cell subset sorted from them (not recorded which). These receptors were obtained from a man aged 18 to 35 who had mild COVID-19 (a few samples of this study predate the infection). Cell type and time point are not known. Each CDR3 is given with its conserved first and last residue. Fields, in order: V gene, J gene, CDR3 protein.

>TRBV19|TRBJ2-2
CASSPGGLGTGELFF
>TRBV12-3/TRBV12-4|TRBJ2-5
CASRPRGTQETQYF
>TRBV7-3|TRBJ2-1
CASSSAGGSYNEQFF
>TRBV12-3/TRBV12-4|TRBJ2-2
CASSLARTGELFF
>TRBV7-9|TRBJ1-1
CASSLVVSILNTEAFF
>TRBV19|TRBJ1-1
CASTPGIGGTEAFF
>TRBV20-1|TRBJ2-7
CSARGGGQGRYEQYF
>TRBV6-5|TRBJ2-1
CASSYLEGHPPFF
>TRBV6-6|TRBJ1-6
CASSYGGDLHF
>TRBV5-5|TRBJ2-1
CASSYQGGGDKNYGQFF
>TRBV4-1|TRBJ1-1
CASSQPLSGAEAFF
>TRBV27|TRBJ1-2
CASSLVTGGGDGYTF
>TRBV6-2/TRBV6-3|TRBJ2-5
CASSYPPERRETQYF
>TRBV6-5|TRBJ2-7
CASSHGPGGEQYF
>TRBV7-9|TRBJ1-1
CASSLVGRRLNTEAFF
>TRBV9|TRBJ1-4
CASSASLREKLFF
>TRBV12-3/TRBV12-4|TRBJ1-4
CASRASTVSGEKLFF
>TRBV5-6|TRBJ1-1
CASRATGTTEAFF
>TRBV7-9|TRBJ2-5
CASSSGTGGFQETQYF
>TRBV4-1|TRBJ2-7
CASSLALDRGLVEQYF
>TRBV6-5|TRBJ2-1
CASSYSAGAYNEQFF
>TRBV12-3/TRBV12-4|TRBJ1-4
CASSLDPDGDEKLFF
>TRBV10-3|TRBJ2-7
CAILDRNAYEQYF
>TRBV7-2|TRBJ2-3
CASSWASGVADTQYF
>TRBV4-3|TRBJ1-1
CASSQAGTGVAEAFF
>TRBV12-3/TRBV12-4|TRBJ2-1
CASSGGAGYNEQFF
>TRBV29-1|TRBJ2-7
CSVEDPGYEQYF
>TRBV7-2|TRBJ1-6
CASSLVPDAYNSPLHF
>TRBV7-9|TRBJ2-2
CASSQVGGDTGELFF
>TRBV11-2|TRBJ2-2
CASSLGQGYTGELFF
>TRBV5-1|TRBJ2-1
CASSGQDSYNEQFF
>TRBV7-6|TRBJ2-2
CASSLVEGLAGGPWTGELFF
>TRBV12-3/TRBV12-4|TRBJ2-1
CASRPVRPNNEQFF
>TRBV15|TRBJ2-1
CATSSRGLGNEQFF
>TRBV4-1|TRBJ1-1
CASSPGTWTEAFF
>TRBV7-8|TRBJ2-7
CASSPRDGVDYEQYF
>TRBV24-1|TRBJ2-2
CATSDPLRGRPGELFF
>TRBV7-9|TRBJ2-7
CASSRTSPREQYF
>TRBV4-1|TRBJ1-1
CASSQEAPGGRNTEAFF
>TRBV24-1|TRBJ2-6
CATSEQASGANVLTF
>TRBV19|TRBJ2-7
CASSPRDRPSYEQYF
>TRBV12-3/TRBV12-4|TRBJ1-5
CASSLLGTGVFRQPQHF
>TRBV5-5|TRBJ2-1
CASSSGGKSSYNEQFF
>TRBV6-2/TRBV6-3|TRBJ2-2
CASTGVFLSGELFF
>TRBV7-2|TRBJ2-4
CASSLRGTTVKNIQYF
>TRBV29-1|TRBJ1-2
CSVRQSYGYTF
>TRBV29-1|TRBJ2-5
CSVEELAGELETQYF
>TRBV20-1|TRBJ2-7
CSALDRGRYEQYF
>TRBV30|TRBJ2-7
CAWSVAAFIYEQYF
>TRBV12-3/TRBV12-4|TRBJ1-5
CASSLSGQPQHF
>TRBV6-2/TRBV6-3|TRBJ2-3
CASSHSDTQYF
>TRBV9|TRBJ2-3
CASSHPPEGASTDTQYF
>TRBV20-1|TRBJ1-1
CSARGGGMNTEAFF
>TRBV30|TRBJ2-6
CASGSSGISGANVLTF
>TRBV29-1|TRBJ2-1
CSGGGKEQFF
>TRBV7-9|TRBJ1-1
CASSLPGRTEAFF
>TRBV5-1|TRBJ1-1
CASRWKGVYTEAFF
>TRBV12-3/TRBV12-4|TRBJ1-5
CASRQDRVGNQPQHF
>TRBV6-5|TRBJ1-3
CASSLTPTPSWASGNTIYF